Included here is one T cell receptor (beta chain) sequence, with context. The target antigen is unknown. V was pared by 10 bases and J by 1 base, with 19 bases between. The CDR3 covers 15 residues. Germline CDR1 SNHLY, CDR2 FYNNEI. Repeated repertoire sampling spanned the course of chemoradiotherapy. This sample is drawn from a study of chemoradiotherapy in HPV16-positive cancers. Notes on the study in general: Better recurrence-free survival went with HPV-responsive T-cell expansion in HPV16-positive patients. Candidate HPV-specific clones and E7-related TCR motifs grew in tumor during treatment. Only a couple of HPV16-positive patients supplied the functional HPV-specificity definition.

Generated by immunoSEQ multiplex PCR, the TCRdb table keeps only in-frame clones and is missing some. The sample has approximately 8,300 clones, approximately 85% seen once. This clonotype was sampled from a human donor with HPV-associated anogenital cancer. The source was tumor tissue, collected from a patient who underwent chemoradiotherapy. The chain recombines TRBV2 with TRBJ1-1, with a tentative D call TRBD1 (5 bases). The CDR3 protein is CATIPGPGENTEAFF. The CDR3 coding sequence is TGTGCCACCATCCCGGGCCCGGGGGAGAACACTGAAGCTTTCTTT.